This T cell receptor beta chain emerged from a study of T cell responses to AZD1222 COVID-19 vaccine. Study conclusions and caveats: Females outnumbered males among donors, who were mostly white British; clonal diversity was possibly underestimated. After the peak T cell response, and only then, were repertoires sampled.

This clone was seen once. The antigen remains unidentified. This CDR3 has 13 residues. Looked up from germline, CDR1 is GTSNPN and CDR2 is SVGIG (reference sequence). Deletions cut 4 bases from V and 10 bases from J, with 19 bases between. Sequencing used immunoSEQ multiplex PCR; TCRdb keeps in-frame clones, though not all of them. The table lists about 130,000 clones, 80% to 90% of them singletons, with approximately 5.4% in the top ten. The receptor was derived from an adult in good health. This chain joins TRBV30 and TRBJ1-1; a possible D gene is TRBD1 (6 bases). Sequencing used peripheral blood, obtained on day 0 of AZD1222 vaccination. The chain's CDR3 is CAWKPSGGRGAFF. Written as DNA, the CDR3 is TGTGCCTGGAAACCCAGCGGCGGCAGGGGAGCTTTCTTT.